The entry that follows covers one T cell receptor (beta chain) sequence. The sample comes from a study of blood T cell repertoires in COVID-19. Background on the study: The United States, Italy and Spain were the sources of the acute and convalescent COVID-19 samples. In each case, the material was cDNA or gDNA derived from T cells, B-cell-depleted T cells, or PBMCs.

Authors' data handling: Nucleated cell number was recorded as an estimate derived from reference gene primer amplification. The table came from immunoSEQ multiplex PCR; TCRdb's copy has only in-frame clones and leaves some out. For V, J and clone size, that table is used; D and trimming come from the DNA. This table holds 150,000 or so clones, about 80% found once. V gave up 5 bases and J gave up 2 bases, with 11 bases separating them. The germline CDR1 and CDR2 sequences are SGHTA and FQGNSA. This CDR3 contains 14 residues. The source material was peripheral blood. The clonotype comes from a woman in her sixties or seventies with acute or convalescent COVID-19. The J gene is TRBJ2-3, the V gene TRBV7-2, with D maybe TRBD2 (5 bases). This CDR3 is CASSLDGLTDTQYF. The CDR3 region has the DNA TGTGCCAGCAGCCTCGACGGACTCACAGATACGCAGTATTTT.